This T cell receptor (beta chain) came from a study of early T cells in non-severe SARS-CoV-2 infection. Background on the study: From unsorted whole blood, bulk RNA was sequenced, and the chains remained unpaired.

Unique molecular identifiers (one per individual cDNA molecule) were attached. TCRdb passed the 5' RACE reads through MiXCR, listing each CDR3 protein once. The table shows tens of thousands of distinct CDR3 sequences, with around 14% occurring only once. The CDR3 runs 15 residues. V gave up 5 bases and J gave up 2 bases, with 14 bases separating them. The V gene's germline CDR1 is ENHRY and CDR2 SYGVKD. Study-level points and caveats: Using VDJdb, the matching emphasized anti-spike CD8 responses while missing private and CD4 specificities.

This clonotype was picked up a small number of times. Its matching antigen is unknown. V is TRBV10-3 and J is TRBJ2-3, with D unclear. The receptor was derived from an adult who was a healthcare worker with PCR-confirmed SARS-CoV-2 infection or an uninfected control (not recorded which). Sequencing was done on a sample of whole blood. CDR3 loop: CAISPPGSLTDTQYF. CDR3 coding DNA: TGTGCCATCAGTCCACCAGGTTCGCTCACAGATACGCAGTATTTT.